Listed below are T cell receptor beta chains from one sample, sequenced in a study of blood T cell repertoires in COVID-19. Only in-frame clones appear in the TCRdb table, and some are missing; sequencing was by immunoSEQ multiplex PCR. There are around 140,000 clones in the sample; more than 75% occur only once, and 13% to 15% lies in the top ten. Sequencing was done on a sample of peripheral blood. These receptors all stem from a human donor with acute or convalescent COVID-19. The donor label of this sample is uncertain. Each CDR3 is given with its conserved first and last residue. D genes are given only for firm matches. Clone size appears in some rows only: once, few, many, or a class for an expanded clone.

TRBD2	15	TRBV7-9	-	TRBJ2-3	TGTGCCAGCAGCGTCACTAGCGGGGGGGCTGATACGCAGTATTTT	CASSVTSGGADTQYF
-	15	TRBV15	-	TRBJ1-2	TGTGCCACCAGCAGAGTAAAAACAGGGAACTATGGCTACACCTTC	CATSRVKTGNYGYTF
TRBD1	17	TRBV6-1	-	TRBJ1-2	TGTGCCAGCAGTGAAGTCAGGGCCGGACAGGACCCTCGGGGCTACACCTTC	CASSEVRAGQDPRGYTF
-	15	TRBV6-2/TRBV6-3	-	TRBJ1-2	TGTGCCAGCAGTCCACGGACAGCGGGGGGGTATGGCTACACCTTC	CASSPRTAGGYGYTF
TRBD1	15	TRBV7-2	-	TRBJ2-7	TGTGCCAGCAGCTCCGGGACAGGGACCTACTACGAGCAGTACTTC	CASSSGTGTYYEQYF
TRBD2	16	TRBV6-4	-	TRBJ2-1	TGTGCCAGCAGTTGGCGGGGGGGCCCGTCCTACAATGAGCAGTTCTTC	CASSWRGGPSYNEQFF
TRBD1	16	TRBV3-1/TRBV3-2	-	TRBJ2-7	TGTGCCAGCAGCCAAGGCCCCGGGACAGGGTTCTCCGAGCAGTACTTC	CASSQGPGTGFSEQYF
TRBD1	13	TRBV6-5	once	TRBJ1-2	TGTGCCAGCGGACAGGGGACGTATAATGGCTACACCTTC	CASGQGTYNGYTF
TRBD2	15	TRBV5-1	-	TRBJ2-3	TGCGCCAGCAGTTGGCGGGGGGAGGGGGCAGATACGCAGTATTTT	CASSWRGEGADTQYF
-	15	TRBV7-9	-	TRBJ2-5	TGTGCCCTAAAATCCCGCCGGCAGCGGCAGGAGACCCAGTACTTC	CALKSRRQRQETQYF
TRBD1	17	TRBV13	-	TRBJ1-1	TGTGCCAGCAGCTTCCGGGACAGGGGGAGCCAGAACACTGAAGCTTTCTTT	CASSFRDRGSQNTEAFF
-	18	TRBV4-1	-	TRBJ1-3	TGCGCCAGCAGCCTACCCAACCTTCGACAGTCCCTTGGAAACACCATATATTTT	CASSLPNLRQSLGNTIYF
TRBD1	13	TRBV5-1	-	TRBJ1-1	TGCGCCAGCAGCCAGACAGGGGACACTGAAGCTTTCTTT	CASSQTGDTEAFF
TRBD1	16	TRBV19	-	TRBJ2-6	TGTGCCAGTAGTAGTTGGACAGGGTCGGGGGCCAACGTCCTGACTTTC	CASSSWTGSGANVLTF
TRBD1	15	TRBV30	-	TRBJ1-5	TGTGCCTGGAGCGAATCGGGACAGGGATATCAGCCCCAGCATTTT	CAWSESGQGYQPQHF
-	14	TRBV11-2	once	TRBJ1-4	TGTGCCAGCAGCTTTAGGGGGACAACTTCGTCACTGTTTTTT	CASSFRGTTSSLFF
TRBD1	16	TRBV7-2	-	TRBJ1-2	TGTGCCAGCAGCTTTGAGGGGGCCCGGCGTCCCTATGGCTACACCTTC	CASSFEGARRPYGYTF
TRBD1	13	TRBV11-2	once	TRBJ1-2	TGTGCCAGCTGGGCAGGGGGCAACTATGGCTACACCTTC	CASWAGGNYGYTF
-	15	TRBV6-4	-	TRBJ1-2	TGTGCCAGCAGTGACTCTACATCCCCTTACTATGGCTACACCTTC	CASSDSTSPYYGYTF
TRBD1	15	TRBV25-1	-	TRBJ1-2	TGTGCCAGCAGTGCTTCCGGGACAGTTTCCTATGGCTACACCTTC	CASSASGTVSYGYTF
TRBD1	15	TRBV15	-	TRBJ2-7	TGTGCCACCAGCCGGACAGGGGGCTACACCTACGAGCAGTACTTC	CATSRTGGYTYEQYF
-	15	TRBV7-9	-	TRBJ1-1	TGTGCCAGCAGCCCTCTACGGCAGGGTGGCACTGAAGCTTTCTTT	CASSPLRQGGTEAFF
-	15	TRBV9	-	TRBJ1-2	TGTGCCAGCAGCAAAGAACAGGGTGGGCTGGGAGGCTACACCTTC	CASSKEQGGLGGYTF
-	16	TRBV6-5	-	TRBJ1-1	TGTGCCAGCAGTTACGGGGGCGGATTCGCGAACACTGAAGCTTTCTTT	CASSYGGGFANTEAFF
TRBD1	15	TRBV25-1	-	TRBJ1-2	TGTGCCAGCAGTTTGGGTGCGACAGGGGGTCTTGGCTACACCTTC	CASSLGATGGLGYTF
-	14	TRBV6-5	few	TRBJ1-1	TGTGCCAGCAGTTACTCGCCAGTGAACACTGAAGCTTTCTTT	CASSYSPVNTEAFF
TRBD2	14	TRBV18	once	TRBJ2-7	TGTGCCAGCTCGGCCAGCGGGGGGGCCTACGAGCAGTACTTC	CASSASGGAYEQYF
-	17	TRBV5-1	once	TRBJ1-1	TGCGCCAGCACCCCTCTAGGATCCGGCGCCGTCAACACTGAAGCTTTCTTT	CASTPLGSGAVNTEAFF
-	14	TRBV2	-	TRBJ1-1	TGTGCCAGCAGTGAAGCTGGCAGCTACGGGGAAGCTTTCTTT	CASSEAGSYGEAFF
TRBD1	14	TRBV7-3	-	TRBJ1-1	TGTGCCAGCAGCTTACAGGGGGCGCTCACTGAAGCTTTCTTT	CASSLQGALTEAFF
-	17	TRBV7-9	-	TRBJ2-7	TGTGCCAGCAGCTTACAGTCTCGACAGTTTGTGAACTACGAGCAGTACTTC	CASSLQSRQFVNYEQYF
TRBD1	16	TRBV6-5	-	TRBJ1-2	TGTGCCAGCAGTTTCCTTACAGGGGCCGGTAACTATGGCTACACCTTC	CASSFLTGAGNYGYTF
-	17	TRBV5-4	-	TRBJ2-7	TGTGCCAGCAGGTCTGGGTCTTACGGCAGGGTGGCCTACGAGCAGTACTTC	CASRSGSYGRVAYEQYF
-	17	TRBV6-1	few	TRBJ2-3	TGTGCCAGCAGTGAAGCTGCGGGTGAGCCCGGCACAGATACGCAGTATTTT	CASSEAAGEPGTDTQYF
TRBD1	16	TRBV7-8	-	TRBJ2-2	TGTGCCAGCAGTCAACCTGGGACAGGGCACACCGGGGAGCTGTTTTTT	CASSQPGTGHTGELFF